A single sample gave rise to the 7 T cell receptor beta chains below, sequenced in a study of blood T cell repertoires in COVID-19. The repertoire was sequenced with immunoSEQ multiplex PCR; TCRdb's copy has only in-frame clones and lacks some. Of roughly 350,000 clones listed, roughly 89% are singletons. Sequenced: peripheral blood. The source is a young woman who had recovered from COVID-19.

V usage is TRBV3-1 (or the pseudogene TRBV3-2) and J usage is TRBJ1-3, with D possibly matching TRBD1 (5 bases). Germline CDR1 LGHDT, CDR2 YNNKEL (reference sequence). The V gene lost 4 bases and the J gene lost 0 bases, with 16 bases spanning the gap. This CDR3 has 17 residues. The CDR3 is CASSLSGTSRSGNTIYF. In nucleotides, the CDR3 is TGTGCCAGCAGCCTTAGCGGGACTTCGCGCTCTGGAAACACCATATATTTT.

About this clone itself: At one of its ends the junction is not consistent with the germline gene, which may arise from a read error. The V call is TRBV6-2 or TRBV6-3, the J call TRBJ2-5, with TRBD2 matching over 7 bases. CDR1 and CDR2 (germline): MNHEY, SVGEGT. The CDR3 runs to 13 residues. CDR3 coding DNA: TGTGCCAGCAGTTCGGGTGGGGGGGAAGGTTGGAACTTC. Its protein product is CASSSGGGEGWNF.

The V call is TRBV6-2 or TRBV6-3, the J call TRBJ1-1; the match to TRBD1 covers 9 bases. V was pared by 3 bases and J by 0 bases, with 8 bases of the junction left unmatched. From germline, CDR1 is MNHEY and CDR2 SVGEGT. The CDR3 is made up of 17 amino acids. The CDR3 reads CASSYGTGHAVNTEAFF. CDR3 coding DNA: TGTGCCAGCAGTTATGGGACAGGGCATGCGGTGAACACTGAAGCTTTCTTT.

The rearrangement joins TRBV11-2 to TRBJ2-7; D remains unclear. CDR1 and CDR2 from the germline V gene are SGHAT and FQNNGV. V gave up 2 bases and J gave up 3 bases, with 8 bases separating them. There are 13 residues in the CDR3. The CDR3 reads CASSLTILYEQYV. DNA for the CDR3: TGTGCCAGCAGCTTAACAATCCTCTACGAGCAGTACGTC.

This clone was counted once. The chain combines TRBV5-6 with TRBJ2-1, with D tentatively TRBD2 (6 bases). The CDR3 covers 15 residues. Germline V gene lookup returns CDR1 SGHDT and CDR2 YYEEEE. V gave up 4 bases and J gave up 0 bases, with 11 bases separating them. The CDR3 DNA follows: TGTGCCAGCAGCCGGGACTTAAGCTCCTACAATGAGCAGTTCTTC. Encoded protein: CASSRDLSSYNEQFF.

This clone was seen only once. CDR3: CASSLAPTGAYGYTF. The CDR3 region has the DNA TGTGCCAGCAGCTTAGCCCCCACAGGGGCCTATGGCTACACCTTC. V is TRBV7-2 and J is TRBJ1-2; TRBD1 aligns across 7 bases. J gave up 4 bases and V 0 bases, and 5 bases lay outside the gene matches. The germline V gene encodes CDR1 SGHTA and CDR2 FQGNSA. The CDR3 extends over 15 amino acids.

This rearrangement joins TRBV9 to TRBJ2-1; D remains unclear. CDR1 and CDR2 (germline): SGDLS, YYNGEE. The CDR3 sequence is 14 residues long. Trimming removed 4 bases from V and 5 bases from J, with 13 bases in between. CDR3 loop: CASSQQRRDNEQFF. The CDR3 DNA reads TGTGCCAGCAGCCAGCAGAGACGGGACAATGAGCAGTTCTTC.